What follows are 31 T cell receptor beta chains derived from one specimen sequenced in a study of T cell repertoires in cytomegalovirus infection. MiXCR, applied by TCRdb to the reads, yields one record per CDR3 protein. The repertoire holds about 260,000 distinct CDR3 sequences, with 9.1% as singletons. Material for sequencing was PBMCs. Receptors originate from a human donor in good health (CMV status not recorded). Some clones in this sample may be carry-over from other donors' samples.

This clonotype was detected a few times. CDR3 region: CASSEGQTIQYF. The CDR3 DNA reads TGTGCCAGCAGTGAAGGGCAGACCATACAGTATTTT. The chain combines TRBV2 with TRBJ2-3; no firm D call. CDR1 is SNHLY, CDR2 FYNNEI, per germline. The CDR3 is made up of 12 amino acids. V lost 1 base to trimming and J lost 12 bases, with 11 bases between them. Variable domain in full (rest from reference TRBV2 and TRBJ2-3): EPEVTQTPSHQVTQMGQEVILRCVPISNHLYFYWYRQILGQKVEFLVSFYNNEISEKSEIFDDQFSVERPDGSNFTLKIRSTKLEDSAMYFCASSEGQTIQYFGPGTRLTVL.

In its sample, this clonotype was seen many times. This chain uses TRBV7-8 with TRBJ1-5; 7 nucleotides line up with TRBD1. Germline CDR1 reads SGHVS; CDR2 reads FQNEAQ. V lost 3 bases to trimming and J lost 0 bases; unmatched junction nucleotides: 2. CDR3 size: 15 residues. The CDR3 spells CASSLTGISNQPQHF. CDR3 in DNA: TGTGCCAGCAGCTTGACAGGGATTAGCAATCAGCCCCAGCATTTT.

This clonotype was counted ten times or more. The chain links TRBV5-4 to TRBJ2-1; 8 positions match TRBD2. There are 17 residues in the CDR3. CDR1 is SGHNT, CDR2 YYREEE, per germline (reference sequence). The junction had 10 bases not matched to a gene; V was cut back by 0 bases and J by 5 bases. The CDR3 nucleotides are TGTGCCAGCAGCTTGGCCTCAACTAGCGGAGGACACAATGAGCAGTTCTTC. This sequence encodes CASSLASTSGGHNEQFF.

This clonotype was detected many times. The chain is built from TRBV7-8 and TRBJ1-5; D remains unclear. The V end lost 1 base, the J end lost 3 bases, and 7 bases lay between the germline ends. The CDR3 totals 14 residues. Germline V lookup: CDR1 SGHVS, CDR2 FQNEAQ. The CDR3 sequence is CASSLGHPNQPQHF. The CDR3 coding sequence is TGTGCCAGCAGCTTAGGTCACCCCAATCAGCCCCAGCATTTT.

This clonotype appeared many times. The chain combines TRBV20-1 with TRBJ2-7, with TRBD2 as a possible D gene (5 bases). Germline loops: CDR1 DFQATT, CDR2 SNEGSKA (reference sequence). The CDR3 contains 14 residues. V lost 1 base and J 4 bases, leaving 14 bases between the germline ends. The CDR3 reads CSARGPPAGYEQYF. CDR3 DNA: TGCAGTGCTAGAGGCCCCCCGGCGGGTTACGAGCAGTACTTC.

This chain joins TRBV10-3 and TRBJ2-3; no definite D call. Germline values: CDR1 ENHRY, CDR2 SYGVKD. Deletions cut 3 bases from V and 3 bases from J, with 7 bases between. This CDR3 comprises 13 residues. The CDR3 bases are TGTGCCATCAGTGAAGCAGCAACAGATACGCAGTATTTT. Encoded protein: CAISEAATDTQYF.

This clonotype was recorded many times. The DNA of the CDR3 is TGTGCCAGCAACCCGTCACAGGGGAACTCCTACAATGAGCAGTTCTTC. This encodes CASNPSQGNSYNEQFF. The chain employs TRBV4-2 and TRBJ2-1, with 7 bases lining up with TRBD1. The CDR3 length is 16 residues. Germline V CDR1 and CDR2: LGHNA, YNFKEQ. V gave up 7 bases and J gave up 0 bases; unmatched junction bases: 9.

This clonotype was recorded at least ten times. DNA for the CDR3: TGTGCCAGTAGTATAAAGACAGGGGGCCTCACAGATACGCAGTATTTT. Amino acids: CASSIKTGGLTDTQYF. The chain joins TRBV19 to TRBJ2-3, with 10 bases lining up with TRBD1. J lost 2 bases, V lost 2 bases, and 4 bases had no gene match. Germline V lookup: CDR1 LNHDA, CDR2 SQIVND (reference sequence). The CDR3 loop spans 16 amino acids.

The chain couples TRBV19 to TRBJ2-1; the match to TRBD2 covers 10 bases. The CDR3 contains 14 residues. CDR1 is LNHDA and CDR2 is SQIVND in the germline V gene (reference sequence). V dropped 10 bases and J dropped 2; count of bases not matched to a gene: 5. CDR3 bases: TGTGCCACGTCAGCGGGGGGGCCCTACAATGAGCAGTTCTTC. Residues: CATSAGGPYNEQFF. Supplemented by reference TRBV19 and TRBJ2-1, the full variable domain reads DGGITQSPKYLFRKEGQNVTLSCEQNLNHDAMYWYRQDPGQGLRLIYYSQIVNDFQKGDIAEGYSVSREKKESFPLTVTSAQKNPTAFYLCATSAGGPYNEQFFGPGTRLTVL.

This clonotype was seen ten or more times. The chain has TRBV24-1 and TRBJ2-5; 7 nucleotides agree with TRBD1. There are 17 residues in the CDR3. Germline CDR1 KGHDR, CDR2 SFDVKD. V dropped 4 bases and J dropped 2; count of bases not matched to a gene: 12. CDR3 DNA: TGTGCCACCAGTGACGCTGGACAGGACGGTATACAAGAGACCCAGTACTTC. This gives the protein CATSDAGQDGIQETQYF.

This clonotype was counted at least ten times. J is TRBJ1-1 and V is TRBV12-3 or TRBV12-4, with 7 bases matching TRBD1. V lost 7 bases, J lost 4 bases, and 15 bases stayed unmatched. CDR3 length equals 16 residues. CDR3 DNA: TGTGCCAGCACCCGACAGGGAGGGAGGGGCAGCACTGAAGCTTTCTTT. Residues: CASTRQGGRGSTEAFF.

This clonotype occurred many times. The chain links TRBV20-1 to TRBJ2-1, with D unclear. CDR3 length equals 14 residues. Looked up from germline, CDR1 is DFQATT and CDR2 is SNEGSKA (reference sequence). The V gene lost 5 bases and the J gene lost 1 base, with 12 bases spanning the gap. CDR3 sequence: CSARSGGSYNEQFF. CDR3 nucleotides: TGCAGTGCTCGATCCGGTGGATCCTACAATGAGCAGTTCTTC.

This clonotype was seen ten or more times. V gene TRBV7-2 combines with J gene TRBJ2-5, with 16 bases that match TRBD2. V lost 3 bases, J lost 1 base, and 5 bases stayed unmatched. The CDR3 loop spans 18 amino acids. CDR1 is SGHTA and CDR2 is FQGNSA in the germline V gene. The CDR3 here is CASSLGTSGGVIQETQYF. DNA for the CDR3: TGTGCCAGCAGCTTGGGGACTAGCGGGGGGGTTATCCAAGAGACCCAGTACTTC. The whole variable domain, filled in from reference TRBV7-2 and TRBJ2-5, reads GAGVSQSPSNKVTEKGKDVELRCDPISGHTALYWYRQSLGQGLEFLIYFQGNSAPDKSGLPSDRFSAERTGGSVSTLTIQRTQQEDSAVYLCASSLGTSGGVIQETQYFGPGTRLLVL.

This clonotype was observed at least ten times. The chain uses TRBV11-2 and TRBJ2-3; 12 bases match TRBD2. The length of the CDR3 is 15 residues. Trimming took 6 bases from V and 5 from J; bases not matched to a gene: 6. Germline CDR1 and CDR2: SGHAT and FQNNGV. The CDR3 coding sequence is TGTGCCAGCAGTCCGACTAGCGGGAGTGTAGATACGCAGTATTTT. Its translation: CASSPTSGSVDTQYF. The full variable domain, with the rest looked up from reference TRBV11-2 and TRBJ2-3, is EAGVAQSPRYKIIEKRQSVAFWCNPISGHATLYWYQQILGQGPKLLIQFQNNGVVDDSQLPKDRFSAERLKGVDSTLKIQPAKLEDSAVYLCASSPTSGSVDTQYFGPGTRLTVL.

This clonotype was counted a few times. The chain uses TRBV29-1 and TRBJ2-5; 10 positions agree with TRBD2. The CDR3 is 12 residues long. CDR1 is SQVTM and CDR2 is ANQGSEA in the germline V gene. The J segment lost 9 bases and the V segment lost 6 bases, leaving 7 bases of the junction unmatched. CDR3 region: CSVAGGTGAQYF. In DNA form, the CDR3 reads TGCAGCGTAGCGGGGGGGACCGGGGCCCAGTACTTC. Filled out from reference TRBV29-1 and TRBJ2-5, the complete variable domain reads SAVISQKPSRDICQRGTSLTIQCQVDSQVTMMFWYRQQPGQSLTLIATANQGSEATYESGFVIDKFPISRPNLTFSTLTVSNMSPEDSSIYLCSVAGGTGAQYFGPGTRLLVL.

This clonotype was observed at least ten times. V is TRBV7-6 and J is TRBJ2-1, with 12 positions matching TRBD2. The CDR3 has 14 amino acids. Looked up from germline, CDR1 is SGHVS and CDR2 is FNYEAQ. Losses at the gene ends were 5 bases for V and 8 bases for J; bases not matched to a gene: 4. This chain's CDR3 is CASSASGGAYEQFF. The CDR3 DNA reads as TGTGCCAGCAGCGCTAGCGGGGGGGCTTATGAGCAGTTCTTC.

This clonotype was seen repeatedly, ten times or more. This chain connects TRBV28 to TRBJ2-7; 7 bases agree with TRBD1. V lost 6 bases to trimming and J lost 2 bases; unmatched junction nucleotides: 10. Germline CDR1 and CDR2: MDHEN and SYDVKM. The CDR3 length is 15 residues. For the CDR3, the DNA is TGTGCCAGCAGCACTGGGACAGAAGTTACCTACGAGCAGTACTTC. It codes for CASSTGTEVTYEQYF.

The J gene is TRBJ2-1, the V gene TRBV20-1; D is ambiguous. V dropped 5 bases and J dropped 10 bases, with 18 bases sitting between them. Per the germline V gene, CDR1 is DFQATT and CDR2 is SNEGSKA (reference sequence). The CDR3 runs 13 residues. The chain's CDR3 is CSALPGAAPEQFF. The DNA of the CDR3 is TGCAGTGCTCTTCCGGGTGCTGCCCCGGAGCAGTTCTTC.

This clonotype was recorded many times. The chain links TRBV19 to TRBJ2-3; D is ambiguous. The CDR3 covers 13 residues. V lost 4 bases, J lost 4 bases, and 9 bases lay in between. Looked up from germline, CDR1 is LNHDA and CDR2 is SQIVND (reference sequence). CDR3 sequence: CASSKLGPDTQYF. Here the CDR3 DNA reads TGTGCCAGTAGTAAATTGGGCCCAGATACGCAGTATTTT.

This clonotype was seen repeatedly, ten times or more. This chain connects TRBV7-7 to TRBJ2-1; 9 bases are shared with TRBD1. V lost 5 bases, J lost 3 bases, and 8 bases stayed unmatched. The CDR3 consists of 16 residues. The V gene's germline CDR1 is SSHAT and CDR2 FNYEAQ (reference sequence). The CDR3 nucleotides are TGTGCCAGCAGCGAACCCCCGGGACAGGGCTACAATGAGCAGTTCTTC. It encodes CASSEPPGQGYNEQFF.

There are a few counts of this clonotype. The chain combines TRBV19 with TRBJ2-1; D may be TRBD2 (5 bases). The CDR3 contains 13 residues. V gave up 5 bases and J gave up 9 bases, with 14 bases separating them. CDR1 is LNHDA and CDR2 is SQIVND in the germline V gene (reference sequence). CDR3 in amino acids: CASSPRASIEQFF. DNA of the CDR3: TGTGCCAGTAGTCCTCGGGCTAGCATTGAGCAGTTCTTC.

This clonotype was counted many times. V gene TRBV28 combines with J gene TRBJ1-1; 8 bases are shared with TRBD1. V trimming: 8 bases; J trimming: 0 bases; junction bases outside the gene matches: 8. The CDR3 runs to 15 residues. Germline V gives CDR1 MDHEN, CDR2 SYDVKM. The CDR3 loop reads CASDGQGLLNTEAFF. The CDR3 DNA follows: TGTGCCAGCGACGGACAGGGCCTTTTGAACACTGAAGCTTTCTTT.

The J gene is TRBJ2-7, the V gene TRBV28, with unresolved D. The CDR3 is made up of 11 amino acids. Germline CDR1 MDHEN, CDR2 SYDVKM. V was trimmed by 10 bases and J by 0 bases, leaving 7 bases between them. The CDR3 DNA follows: TGTGCCACCTCCAGCTCCTACGAGCAGTACTTC. This translates into CATSSSYEQYF.

In this sample, this clonotype turned up many times. CDR3 DNA: TGTGCCAGCAGCCCTCAAGGGGGGAAGTCGGAGACCCAGTACTTC. The encoded protein is CASSPQGGKSETQYF. The chain recombines TRBV7-2 with TRBJ2-5; D may correspond to TRBD1 or TRBD2 (6 bases each). The germline V gene has CDR1 SGHTA and CDR2 FQGNSA. This CDR3 is 15 amino acids long. Trimming removed 5 bases at V and 5 bases at J, with 18 bases between. Together with reference TRBV7-2 and TRBJ2-5, the CDR3 gives the full variable domain: GAGVSQSPSNKVTEKGKDVELRCDPISGHTALYWYRQSLGQGLEFLIYFQGNSAPDKSGLPSDRFSAERTGGSVSTLTIQRTQQEDSAVYLCASSPQGGKSETQYFGPGTRLLVL.

This clonotype was counted only a few times. V usage is TRBV29-1 and J usage is TRBJ2-3; 14 nucleotides align to TRBD2. Germline assignment: CDR1 SQVTM and CDR2 ANQGSEA. The CDR3 has 15 amino acids. V lost 6 bases, J lost 6 bases, and 8 bases stayed unmatched. In DNA form, the CDR3 reads TGCAGCGTCCTCAGACTAGCGGGAGGGCCGGATACGCAGTATTTT. The encoded protein is CSVLRLAGGPDTQYF.

This clonotype was found many times. The chain combines TRBV28 with TRBJ1-3; 7 bases map to TRBD1. J lost 0 bases, V lost 5 bases, and 10 bases had no gene match. Germline lookup yields CDR1 MDHEN and CDR2 SYDVKM. There are 17 residues in the CDR3. The CDR3 is CASSALRDRASGNTIYF. CDR3 sequence (DNA): TGTGCCAGCAGTGCACTCAGGGACAGAGCCTCTGGAAACACCATATATTTT.

This clonotype has a count of ten or more. The V and J genes are TRBV19 and TRBJ1-5, with no clear D. V was clipped by 2 bases and J by 2 bases, with 13 bases between them. The CDR3 loop spans 16 amino acids. Germline V gene lookup returns CDR1 LNHDA and CDR2 SQIVND (reference sequence). The CDR3 nucleotides are TGTGCCAGTAGTATACTCCGGGCAGAGGGCAATCAGCCCCAGCATTTT. Protein sequence: CASSILRAEGNQPQHF.

This clonotype is a singleton in its sample. V usage is TRBV28 and J usage is TRBJ2-5, with no clear D. The length of the CDR3 is 13 residues. Trimming removed 6 bases from V and 5 bases from J, with 13 bases in between. CDR1 MDHEN and CDR2 SYDVKM come from the germline V gene. As DNA, the CDR3 is TGTGCCAGCAGATTACCCGCGCGGGAGACCCAGTACTTC. Encoded protein: CASRLPARETQYF. Together with reference TRBV28 and TRBJ2-5, the CDR3 gives the full variable domain: DVKVTQSSRYLVKRTGEKVFLECVQDMDHENMFWYRQDPGLGLRLIYFSYDVKMKEKGDIPEGYSVSREKKERFSLILESASTNQTSMYLCASRLPARETQYFGPGTRLLVL.

In regard to this clonotype: It may be a read error: a sequence one base away is much more abundant. The chain uses TRBV7-9 and TRBJ2-3; 8 bases match TRBD2. Per germline, CDR1 SEHNR and CDR2 FQNEAQ (reference sequence). This CDR3 is built from 14 residues. The DNA for the CDR3 is TGTGTCAGCTTGGCGGGGGGCCAGACAGATACGCAGTATTTT. Translated, it gives CVSLAGGQTDTQYF.

This clonotype occurred many times. The chain combines TRBV7-2 with TRBJ2-1; 9 bases align to TRBD1. Trimming removed 1 base from V and 8 bases from J; junction bases left unmatched: 9. The germline gives CDR1 SGHTA, CDR2 FQGNSA. The CDR3 consists of 16 residues. In nucleotides, the CDR3 is TGTGCCAGCAGCTTAGTTTCTATAGGGACAGGGCATGAGCAGTTCTTC. Translation: CASSLVSIGTGHEQFF.

This clonotype showed up many times. The chain couples TRBV20-1 to TRBJ1-1, with 9 bases lining up with TRBD1. The CDR3 spans 11 residues. The J segment lost 5 bases and the V segment lost 7 bases, leaving 2 bases of the junction unmatched. Germline V gene lookup returns CDR1 DFQATT and CDR2 SNEGSKA (reference sequence). CDR3 nucleotide sequence: TGCAGTGTTGGGACAGGGACTGAAGCTTTCTTT. Translation gives CSVGTGTEAFF.